The 15 T cell receptor beta chains reported below all come from one sample, sequenced in a study of Ad26.COV2.S vaccination and SARS-CoV-2 variants. The table came from immunoSEQ multiplex PCR; TCRdb's copy has only in-frame clones and leaves some out. Of around 340,000 clones detected, 88% appear once; the ten largest clones hold 6.4%. Treatment in this sample: 15 to 20 received Ad26.COV2.S at low or high dose, single or two shots; five or six received placebo; per-sample allocation not given. Material that was analyzed had been drawn on day 63 after the first vaccine or placebo injection. The material was peripheral blood, obtained in a trial of Ad26.COV2.S vaccine versus placebo. These receptors all come from a person between 18 and 59 years old who received the Ad26.COV2.S COVID-19 vaccine or a placebo.

V is TRBV4-1 and J is TRBJ2-7, with 9 bases matching TRBD1. The CDR3 totals 15 residues. V trimming: 5 bases; J trimming: 8 bases; junction bases outside the gene matches: 13. Per germline, CDR1 MGHRA and CDR2 YSYEKL. The DNA for the CDR3 is TGCGCCAGCAGCATCCCTGGACAGGGGTCTTTGCAGCAGTACTTC. Translating gives CASSIPGQGSLQQYF.

The chain joins TRBV6-5 to TRBJ1-2; no clear D gene. Germline CDR1 MNHEY, CDR2 SVGAGI. The CDR3 runs to 12 residues. V lost 0 bases and J lost 2, with 1 base in between. The CDR3 here is CASSYSNYGYTF. For the CDR3, the DNA is TGTGCCAGCAGTTACTCAAACTATGGCTACACCTTC.

This clone has more than one count but fewer than ten. The chain uses TRBV3-1 (or the pseudogene TRBV3-2) and TRBJ2-7, with 7 bases fitting TRBD2. This CDR3 comprises 15 residues. The V gene's germline CDR1 is LGHDT and CDR2 YNNKEL (reference sequence). V lost 1 base to trimming and J lost 1 base; unmatched junction nucleotides: 4. The CDR3 loop is CASSQVAGLSYEQYF. The CDR3 DNA reads as TGTGCCAGCAGCCAAGTAGCGGGTCTTTCCTACGAGCAGTACTTC.

This chain joins TRBV28 and TRBJ2-1; no definite D call. Germline-derived CDR1 and CDR2 are MDHEN and SYDVKM. Between the trimmed V and J ends, which lost 5 bases and 6 bases, there was a span of 11 bases. CDR3 length equals 13 residues. CDR3 protein: CASSPPPSNEQFF. In DNA form, the CDR3 reads TGTGCCAGCAGTCCCCCCCCAAGCAATGAGCAGTTCTTC.

The chain joins TRBV5-5 to TRBJ1-5; no reliable D call. There are 16 residues in the CDR3. The germline CDR1 and CDR2 sequences are SGHKS and YYEKEE (reference sequence). V lost 0 bases and J 0 bases, leaving 10 bases between the germline ends. CDR3 residues: CASSLETDYSNQPQHF. CDR3 nucleotide sequence: TGTGCCAGCAGCTTGGAGACGGATTATAGCAATCAGCCCCAGCATTTT.

The chain recombines TRBV5-1 with TRBJ2-7; possibly TRBD2 for D (5 bases). The CDR3 has 12 residues. Germline V CDR1 and CDR2: SGHRS, YFSETQ. With 3 bases removed from V and 2 bases from J, the gap between germline ends came to 6 bases. CDR3 sequence reads: CASSSGTYEQYF. CDR3 coding DNA: TGCGCCAGCAGCTCGGGAACCTACGAGCAGTACTTC.

V usage is TRBV18 and J usage is TRBJ2-3, with D possibly being TRBD2 (5 bases). Germline CDR1 and CDR2: KGHSH and LQKENI. Between the trimmed V and J ends, which lost 3 bases and 3 bases, there was a span of 13 bases. The CDR3 extends over 15 amino acids. CDR3 loop: CASSPPVRATDTQYF. Written as DNA, the CDR3 is TGTGCCAGCTCACCCCCCGTGAGGGCTACAGATACGCAGTATTTT.

V gene TRBV11-2 combines with J gene TRBJ1-1; D is perhaps TRBD1 (6 bases). The CDR3 sequence is 14 residues long. Germline assignment: CDR1 SGHAT and CDR2 FQNNGV. V was pared by 7 bases and J by 4 bases, with 16 bases between. The CDR3 protein is CASIQGSLGTEAFF. The CDR3 nucleotides read TGTGCCAGCATTCAGGGGAGTCTGGGCACTGAAGCTTTCTTT.

The chain joins TRBV9 to TRBJ1-1; unclear D gene. Germline CDR1 is SGDLS and CDR2 is YYNGEE. The CDR3 is made up of 12 amino acids. Deletions cut 4 bases from V and 1 base from J, with 5 bases between. For the CDR3, the DNA is TGTGCCAGCAGCCATCAGAACACTGAAGCTTTCTTT. As protein: CASSHQNTEAFF.

This rearrangement joins TRBV30 to TRBJ1-5; no clear D gene. The V gene lost 0 bases and the J gene lost 4 bases, with 7 bases spanning the gap. From germline, CDR1 is GTSNPN and CDR2 SVGIG (reference sequence). The CDR3 is 13 residues long. CDR3 sequence (DNA): TGTGCCTGGAGTGTATGGGGTAATCAGCCCCAGCATTTT. Amino acid sequence: CAWSVWGNQPQHF.

The V call is TRBV6-5, the J call TRBJ1-6; 10 bases agree with TRBD1. The CDR3 totals 13 residues. Germline trimming cut 11 bases from V and 8 bases from J; bases unmatched to any gene: 6. Per the germline V gene, CDR1 is MNHEY and CDR2 is SVGAGI. DNA for the CDR3: TGTGCCGGATCGGGACAGGGGCATTCACCCCTCCACTTT. This encodes CAGSGQGHSPLHF.

V gene TRBV4-2 combines with J gene TRBJ1-6, with D possibly matching TRBD1 (5 bases). Germline values: CDR1 LGHNA, CDR2 YNFKEQ. Trimming shortened V by 4 bases and J by 14 bases, and 12 bases separated the two germline ends. This CDR3 spans 12 amino acids. CDR3 sequence reads: CASSPTGQSLHF. The CDR3 nucleotides read TGTGCCAGCAGCCCTACAGGACAATCCCTCCACTTT.

The CDR3 nucleotides read TGTGCCTGGAGGGCGGGGGCCAAAAACATTCAGTACTTC. The encoded protein is CAWRAGAKNIQYF. The chain carries TRBV30 and TRBJ2-4, with D maybe TRBD2 (6 bases). The CDR3 length is 13 residues. Germline values: CDR1 GTSNPN, CDR2 SVGIG (reference sequence). Trimming took off 3 bases at V and 1 base at J, with 7 bases between the two ends.

This chain connects TRBV28 to TRBJ1-5; TRBD1 matches at 7 bases. J was trimmed by 6 bases and V by 6 bases; bases with no gene match: 5. In germline, CDR1 is MDHEN, CDR2 SYDVKM. The length of the CDR3 is 13 residues. For the CDR3, the DNA is TGTGCCAGCAGGCCGGGACAGACTCAGCCCCAGCATTTT. Protein sequence: CASRPGQTQPQHF.

This clone has only one observation. The rearrangement links TRBV5-6 to TRBJ2-7, with a possible D match to TRBD1 (6 bases). The V end lost 4 bases, the J end lost 5 bases, and 19 bases lay between the germline ends. The CDR3 runs 15 residues. Germline CDR1 reads SGHDT; CDR2 reads YYEEEE. The CDR3 DNA sequence: TGTGCCAGCAGCCCCCCTGGCCAGGGGTTGCACGAGCAGTACTTC. It translates to CASSPPGQGLHEQYF. The full variable domain, with the rest looked up from reference TRBV5-6 and TRBJ2-7, is DAGVTQSPTHLIKTRGQQVTLRCSPKSGHDTVSWYQQALGQGPQFIFQYYEEEERQRGNFPDRFSGHQFPNYSSELNVNALLLGDSALYLCASSPPGQGLHEQYFGPGTRLTVT.